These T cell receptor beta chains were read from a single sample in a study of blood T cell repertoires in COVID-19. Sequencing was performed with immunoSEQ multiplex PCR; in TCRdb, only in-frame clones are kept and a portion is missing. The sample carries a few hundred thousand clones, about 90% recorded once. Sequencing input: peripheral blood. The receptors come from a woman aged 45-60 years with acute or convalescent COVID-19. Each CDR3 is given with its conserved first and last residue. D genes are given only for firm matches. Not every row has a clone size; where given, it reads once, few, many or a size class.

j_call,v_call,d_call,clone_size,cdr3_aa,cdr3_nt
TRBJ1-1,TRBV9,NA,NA,CASSVGGANTEAFF,TGTGCCAGCAGCGTAGGTGGAGCGAACACTGAAGCTTTCTTT
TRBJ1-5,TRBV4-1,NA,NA,CASSQDESRNQPQHF,TGCGCCAGCAGCCAAGACGAGAGCCGAAATCAGCCCCAGCATTTT
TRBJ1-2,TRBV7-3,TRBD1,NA,CASSPRGRGAYGYTF,TGTGCCAGCAGCCCAAGGGGGCGAGGAGCCTATGGCTACACCTTC
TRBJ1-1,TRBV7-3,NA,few,CASSYTGSTEAFF,TGTGCCAGCAGCTACACAGGTTCAACTGAAGCTTTCTTT
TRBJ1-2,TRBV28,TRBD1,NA,CASSLPPGQRNYGYTF,TGTGCCAGCAGTTTACCCCCGGGACAGAGAAACTATGGCTACACCTTC
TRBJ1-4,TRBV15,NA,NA,CATSRDQQPGEKLFF,TGTGCCACCAGCAGAGATCAACAGCCGGGGGAAAAACTGTTTTTT
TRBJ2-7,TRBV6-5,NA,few,CASSTLDSAYEQYF,TGTGCCAGCAGTACCCTGGACAGCGCGTACGAGCAGTACTTC
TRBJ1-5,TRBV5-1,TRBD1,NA,CASSPEEGALLGQPQHF,TGCGCCAGCAGCCCTGAGGAGGGGGCTCTCCTCGGCCAGCCCCAGCATTTT
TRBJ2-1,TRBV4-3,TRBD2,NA,CASSEAIGRAEQFF,TGCGCCAGCAGCGAGGCGATCGGGAGGGCTGAGCAGTTCTTC
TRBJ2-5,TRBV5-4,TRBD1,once,CASSSGGAGGLQETQYF,TGTGCCAGCAGTTCAGGGGGCGCAGGGGGCCTTCAAGAGACCCAGTACTTC
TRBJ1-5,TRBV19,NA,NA,CASSIRDHNQPQHF,TGTGCCAGTAGTATTCGGGATCACAATCAGCCCCAGCATTTT
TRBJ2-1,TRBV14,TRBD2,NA,CASRRLANSYNEQFF,TGTGCCAGCAGGAGACTAGCGAATTCCTACAATGAGCAGTTCTTC
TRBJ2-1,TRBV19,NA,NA,CASSIVAGFSNNEQFF,TGTGCCAGTAGTATAGTGGCAGGTTTCTCCAACAATGAGCAGTTCTTC
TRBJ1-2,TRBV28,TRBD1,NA,CASSLYRGKGGYTF,TGTGCCAGCAGTTTATACAGGGGAAAAGGTGGCTACACCTTC
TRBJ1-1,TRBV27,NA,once,CASSPPPGNTEAFF,TGTGCCAGCAGTCCCCCTCCAGGGAACACTGAAGCTTTCTTT
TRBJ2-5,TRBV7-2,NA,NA,CASSLAWQGETQYF,TGTGCCAGCAGCTTAGCCTGGCAGGGGGAGACCCAGTACTTC
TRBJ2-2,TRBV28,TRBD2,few,CASSYDASGKDTGELFF,TGTGCCAGCAGTTACGATGCTAGCGGGAAAGACACCGGGGAGCTGTTTTTT
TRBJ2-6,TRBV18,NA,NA,CASSPGVYAGPGANVLTF,TGTGCCAGCTCACCGGGTGTCTATGCAGGGCCTGGGGCCAACGTCCTGACTTTC
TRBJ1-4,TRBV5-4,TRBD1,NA,CASSRTGSNEKLFF,TGTGCCAGCAGCAGGACAGGAAGTAATGAAAAACTGTTTTTT
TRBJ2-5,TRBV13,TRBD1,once,CASSSGQGGETQYF,TGTGCCAGCAGCTCAGGACAGGGTGGCGAGACCCAGTACTTC
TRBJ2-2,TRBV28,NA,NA,CASTEPNTGELFF,TGTGCCAGCACGGAGCCGAACACCGGGGAGCTGTTTTTT
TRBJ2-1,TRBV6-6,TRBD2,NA,CASRPADRGAYNEQFF,TGTGCCAGCAGACCCGCGGACCGGGGGGCCTACAATGAGCAGTTCTTC
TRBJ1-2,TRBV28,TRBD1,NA,CASSTGQGGYTF,TGTGCCAGCAGTACCGGACAGGGCGGCTACACCTTC
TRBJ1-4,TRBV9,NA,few,CASSRLQSGATNEKLFF,TGTGCCAGCAGCCGACTACAAAGCGGGGCAACTAATGAAAAACTGTTTTTT
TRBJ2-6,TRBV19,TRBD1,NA,CATSDRGTSGANVLTF,TGTGCCACCTCGGACAGGGGTACCTCTGGGGCCAACGTCCTGACTTTC
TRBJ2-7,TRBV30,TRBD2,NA,CAWSSLGGRDEQYF,TGTGCCTGGAGTTCTTTGGGAGGGCGGGACGAGCAGTACTTC
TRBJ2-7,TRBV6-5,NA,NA,CASSYSREIREEQYF,TGTGCCAGCAGTTACTCGAGGGAGATACGAGAGGAGCAGTACTTC
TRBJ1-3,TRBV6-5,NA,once,CASSYSIAGYGNTIYF,TGTGCCAGCAGTTACTCGATCGCGGGATACGGAAACACCATATATTTT
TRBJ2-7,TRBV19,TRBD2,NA,CASSRLVAGGYEQYF,TGTGCCAGTAGCCGCTTAGTAGCGGGGGGCTACGAGCAGTACTTC
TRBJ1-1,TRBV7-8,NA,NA,CASSPKTFGGDTEAFF,TGTGCCAGCAGCCCCAAGACCTTTGGAGGGGACACTGAAGCTTTCTTT
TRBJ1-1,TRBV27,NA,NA,CASSLVGGTEAFF,TGTGCCAGCAGTTTAGTAGGGGGTACTGAAGCTTTCTTT
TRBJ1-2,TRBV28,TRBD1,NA,CASSTGGLNSNYGYTF,TGTGCCAGCAGTACAGGGGGCTTGAATTCTAACTATGGCTACACCTTC